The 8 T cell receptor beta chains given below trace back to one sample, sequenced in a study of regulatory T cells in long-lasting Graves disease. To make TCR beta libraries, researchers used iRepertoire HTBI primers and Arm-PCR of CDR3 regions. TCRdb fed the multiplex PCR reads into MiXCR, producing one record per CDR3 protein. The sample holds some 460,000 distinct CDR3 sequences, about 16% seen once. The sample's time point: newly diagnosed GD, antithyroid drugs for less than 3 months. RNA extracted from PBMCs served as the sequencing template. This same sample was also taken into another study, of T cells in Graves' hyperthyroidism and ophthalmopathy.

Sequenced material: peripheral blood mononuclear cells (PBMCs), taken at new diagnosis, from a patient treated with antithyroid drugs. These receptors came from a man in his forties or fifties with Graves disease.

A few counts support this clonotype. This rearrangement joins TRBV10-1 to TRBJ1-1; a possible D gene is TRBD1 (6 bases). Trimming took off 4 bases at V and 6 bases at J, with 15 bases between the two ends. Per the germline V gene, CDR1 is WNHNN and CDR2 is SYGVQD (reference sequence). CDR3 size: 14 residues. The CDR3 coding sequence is TGCGCCAGCAGTGCCCTTACAGGGTTCTCTGAAGCTTTCTTT. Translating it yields CASSALTGFSEAFF.

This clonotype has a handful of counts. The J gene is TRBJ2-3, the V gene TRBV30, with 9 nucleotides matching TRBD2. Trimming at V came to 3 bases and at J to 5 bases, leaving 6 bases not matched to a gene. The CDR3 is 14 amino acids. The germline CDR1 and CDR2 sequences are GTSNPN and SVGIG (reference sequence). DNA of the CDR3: TGTGCCTGGAGACCCAGGACTAGCGTAGATACGCAGTATTTT. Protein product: CAWRPRTSVDTQYF.

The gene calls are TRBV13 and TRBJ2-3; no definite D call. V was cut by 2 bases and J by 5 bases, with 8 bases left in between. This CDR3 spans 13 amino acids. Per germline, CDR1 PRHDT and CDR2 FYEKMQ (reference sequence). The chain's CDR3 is CASSLRARDTQYF. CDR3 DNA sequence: TGTGCCAGCAGCTTACGAGCGAGAGATACGCAGTATTTT.

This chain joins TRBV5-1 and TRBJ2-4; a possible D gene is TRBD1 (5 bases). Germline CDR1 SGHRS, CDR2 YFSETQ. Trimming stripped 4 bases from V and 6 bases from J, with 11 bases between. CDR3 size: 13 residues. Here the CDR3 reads CASSLMDTNIQYF. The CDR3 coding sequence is TGCGCCAGCAGCCTAATGGACACAAACATTCAGTACTTC. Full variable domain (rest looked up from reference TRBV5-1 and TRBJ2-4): KAGVTQTPRYLIKTRGQQVTLSCSPISGHRSVSWYQQTPGQGLQFLFEYFSETQRNKGNFPGRFSGRQFSNSRSEMNVSTLELGDSALYLCASSLMDTNIQYFGAGTRLSVL.

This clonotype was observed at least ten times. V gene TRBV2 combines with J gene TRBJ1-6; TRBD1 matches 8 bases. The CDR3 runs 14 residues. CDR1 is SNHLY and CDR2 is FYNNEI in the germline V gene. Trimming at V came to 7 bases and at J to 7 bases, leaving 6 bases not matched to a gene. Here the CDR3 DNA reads TGTGCCAGCAACCGGGGACAGGAGAATTCACCCCTCCACTTT. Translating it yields CASNRGQENSPLHF. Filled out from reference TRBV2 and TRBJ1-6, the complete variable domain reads EPEVTQTPSHQVTQMGQEVILRCVPISNHLYFYWYRQILGQKVEFLVSFYNNEISEKSEIFDDQFSVERPDGSNFTLKIRSTKLEDSAMYFCASNRGQENSPLHFGNGTRLTVT.

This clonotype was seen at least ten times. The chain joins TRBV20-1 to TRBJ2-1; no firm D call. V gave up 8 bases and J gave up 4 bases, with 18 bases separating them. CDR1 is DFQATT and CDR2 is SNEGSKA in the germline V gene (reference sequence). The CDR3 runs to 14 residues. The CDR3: CSTASPQKYNEQFF. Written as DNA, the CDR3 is TGCAGTACCGCCTCCCCTCAAAAATACAATGAGCAGTTCTTC.

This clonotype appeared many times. CDR3 nucleotide sequence: TGTGCCAGCAGGACGGAAGTCACAGATACGCAGTATTTT. Translation gives CASRTEVTDTQYF. This chain connects TRBV2 to TRBJ2-3; D uncertain. The CDR3 is 13 amino acids. V lost 6 bases and J 2 bases, leaving 9 bases between the germline ends. Germline CDR1 SNHLY, CDR2 FYNNEI.

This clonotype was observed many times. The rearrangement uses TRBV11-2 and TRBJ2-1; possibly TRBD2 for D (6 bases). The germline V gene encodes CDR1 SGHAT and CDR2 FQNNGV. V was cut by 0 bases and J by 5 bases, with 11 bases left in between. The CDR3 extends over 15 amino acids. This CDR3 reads CASSLEGLGNNEQFF. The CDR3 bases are TGTGCCAGCAGCTTAGAGGGACTCGGTAACAATGAGCAGTTCTTC. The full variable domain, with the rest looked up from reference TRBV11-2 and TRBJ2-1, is EAGVAQSPRYKIIEKRQSVAFWCNPISGHATLYWYQQILGQGPKLLIQFQNNGVVDDSQLPKDRFSAERLKGVDSTLKIQPAKLEDSAVYLCASSLEGLGNNEQFFGPGTRLTVL.